These 3 T cell receptor beta chains were all obtained from the same sample, sequenced in a study of T-cell memory formation after mild COVID-19. Each CDR3 protein gets one entry after TCRdb re-called the 5' RACE reads with MiXCR. The table shows a few hundred thousand distinct CDR3 sequences, with 21% occurring only once. The sequenced sample was PBMCs or a T cell subset sorted from them (not recorded which). The receptor set was obtained from an adult woman who had mild COVID-19 (a few samples of this study predate the infection). Cell type and time point are not known.

This clonotype was seen a few times. The chain combines TRBV5-1 with TRBJ1-4; D uncertain. The V gene's germline CDR1 is SGHRS and CDR2 YFSETQ. The germline V and J ends were trimmed by 0 bases and 8 bases, with 14 bases remaining between them. CDR3 length equals 15 residues. CDR3 nucleotides: TGCGCCAGCAGCTTGGAGGGTTTCGGGAGCGAAAAACTGTTTTTT. Translation: CASSLEGFGSEKLFF.

V is TRBV10-3 and J is TRBJ1-1; no definite D call. Trimming stripped 6 bases from V and 2 bases from J, with 13 bases between. The CDR3 loop spans 14 amino acids. The germline gives CDR1 ENHRY, CDR2 SYGVKD. CDR3 loop: CAIRAAGFNTEAFF. Here the CDR3 DNA reads TGTGCCATCAGGGCCGCGGGATTTAACACTGAAGCTTTCTTT.

This clonotype was seen more than once but under ten times. The chain combines TRBV27 with TRBJ1-5, with D possibly being TRBD1 (5 bases). V was pared by 8 bases and J by 11 bases, with 19 bases between. Germline-derived CDR1 and CDR2 are MNHEY and SMNVEV (reference sequence). The CDR3 runs 13 residues. CDR3 amino acids: CASRGPRGGTQHF. The CDR3 DNA sequence: TGTGCCAGCCGGGGACCGCGCGGGGGAACCCAGCATTTT.